This T cell receptor (beta chain) was recorded in a study of T-cell reconstitution after alpha-beta-depleted transplantation in children. Researchers prepared the TCRbeta library using unique molecular identifiers, the study reports. TCRdb independently ran MiXCR on the PCR reads; one entry per CDR3 protein. The sample shows a few hundred thousand distinct CDR3 sequences, 10% to 15% of them seen only once. This clonotype came up a few times. This TCR derives from a human donor who donated a stem cell graft to a child with Fanconi anemia. Sequences were derived from PBMCs, sampled from the stem cell graft.

The CDR3 reads CATSGSTSGPYNEQFF. The CDR3 nucleotides read TGTGCCACCTCGGGGTCCACTAGCGGACCCTACAATGAGCAGTTCTTC. This chain joins TRBV2 and TRBJ2-1; 8 nucleotides align to TRBD2. There are 16 residues in the CDR3. V was clipped by 10 bases and J by 2 bases; unmatched bases: 13. Germline CDR1 is SNHLY and CDR2 is FYNNEI.